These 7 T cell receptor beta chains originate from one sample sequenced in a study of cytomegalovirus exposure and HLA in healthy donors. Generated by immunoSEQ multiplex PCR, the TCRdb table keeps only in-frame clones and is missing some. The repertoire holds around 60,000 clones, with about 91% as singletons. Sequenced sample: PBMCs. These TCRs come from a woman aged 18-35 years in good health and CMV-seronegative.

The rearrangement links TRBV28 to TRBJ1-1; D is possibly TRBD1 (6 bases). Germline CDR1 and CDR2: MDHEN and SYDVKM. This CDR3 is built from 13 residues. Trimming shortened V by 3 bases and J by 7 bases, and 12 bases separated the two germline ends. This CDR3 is CASSFPGVGEAFF. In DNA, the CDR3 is TGTGCCAGCAGTTTCCCAGGGGTGGGTGAAGCTTTCTTT.

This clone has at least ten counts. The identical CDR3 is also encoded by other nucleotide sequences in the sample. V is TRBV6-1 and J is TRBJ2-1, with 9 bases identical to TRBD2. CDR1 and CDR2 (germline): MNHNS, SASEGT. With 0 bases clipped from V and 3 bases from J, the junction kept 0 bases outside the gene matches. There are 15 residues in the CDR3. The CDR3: CASSEASGSYNEQFF. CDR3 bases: TGTGCCAGCAGTGAAGCTAGCGGGAGCTACAATGAGCAGTTCTTC.

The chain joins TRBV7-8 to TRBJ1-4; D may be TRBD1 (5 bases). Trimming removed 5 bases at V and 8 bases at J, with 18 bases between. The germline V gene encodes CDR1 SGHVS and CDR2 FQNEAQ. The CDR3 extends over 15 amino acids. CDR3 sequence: CASSPGGRVGEKLFF. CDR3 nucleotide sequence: TGTGCCAGCAGCCCCGGGGGTCGGGTTGGAGAAAAACTGTTTTTT. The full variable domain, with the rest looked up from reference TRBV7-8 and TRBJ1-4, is GAGVSQSPRYKVAKRGQDVALRCDPISGHVSLFWYQQALGQGPEFLTYFQNEAQLDKSGLPSDRFFAERPEGSVSTLKIQRTQQEDSAVYLCASSPGGRVGEKLFFGSGTQLSVL.

The CDR3 DNA reads as TGTGCCAGCAGTTGGGCAGGTGCCACCTACGAGCAGTACTTC. It is translated as CASSWAGATYEQYF. The chain employs TRBV27 and TRBJ2-7; D is undetermined. The germline V gene encodes CDR1 MNHEY and CDR2 SMNVEV (reference sequence). Trimming took off 4 bases at V and 2 bases at J, with 12 bases between the two ends. This CDR3 contains 14 residues.

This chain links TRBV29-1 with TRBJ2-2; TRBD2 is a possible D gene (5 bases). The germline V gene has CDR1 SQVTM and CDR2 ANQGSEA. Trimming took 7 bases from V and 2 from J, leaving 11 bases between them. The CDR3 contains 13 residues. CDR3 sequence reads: CSGRADNTGELFF. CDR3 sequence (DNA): TGCAGCGGGCGAGCGGATAACACCGGGGAGCTGTTTTTT.

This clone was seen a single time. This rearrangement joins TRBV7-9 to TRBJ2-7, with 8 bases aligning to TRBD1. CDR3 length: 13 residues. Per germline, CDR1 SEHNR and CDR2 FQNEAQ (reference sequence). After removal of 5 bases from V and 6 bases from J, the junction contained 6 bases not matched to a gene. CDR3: CASSLRTGREQYF. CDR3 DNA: TGTGCCAGCAGCCTCCGGACAGGGCGCGAGCAGTACTTC.

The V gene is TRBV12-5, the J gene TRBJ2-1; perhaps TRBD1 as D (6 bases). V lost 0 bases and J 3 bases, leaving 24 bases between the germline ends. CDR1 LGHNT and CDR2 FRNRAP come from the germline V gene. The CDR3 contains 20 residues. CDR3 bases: TGTGCTAGTGGTTTGGTACAGGGTGGTTTGGTACAGGGATACTACAATGAGCAGTTCTTC. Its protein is CASGLVQGGLVQGYYNEQFF. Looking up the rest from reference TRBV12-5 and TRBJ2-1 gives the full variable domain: DARVTQTPRHKVTEMGQEVTMRCQPILGHNTVFWYRQTMMQGLELLAYFRNRAPLDDSGMPKDRFSAEMPDATLATLKIQPSEPRDSAVYFCASGLVQGGLVQGYYNEQFFGPGTRLTVL.